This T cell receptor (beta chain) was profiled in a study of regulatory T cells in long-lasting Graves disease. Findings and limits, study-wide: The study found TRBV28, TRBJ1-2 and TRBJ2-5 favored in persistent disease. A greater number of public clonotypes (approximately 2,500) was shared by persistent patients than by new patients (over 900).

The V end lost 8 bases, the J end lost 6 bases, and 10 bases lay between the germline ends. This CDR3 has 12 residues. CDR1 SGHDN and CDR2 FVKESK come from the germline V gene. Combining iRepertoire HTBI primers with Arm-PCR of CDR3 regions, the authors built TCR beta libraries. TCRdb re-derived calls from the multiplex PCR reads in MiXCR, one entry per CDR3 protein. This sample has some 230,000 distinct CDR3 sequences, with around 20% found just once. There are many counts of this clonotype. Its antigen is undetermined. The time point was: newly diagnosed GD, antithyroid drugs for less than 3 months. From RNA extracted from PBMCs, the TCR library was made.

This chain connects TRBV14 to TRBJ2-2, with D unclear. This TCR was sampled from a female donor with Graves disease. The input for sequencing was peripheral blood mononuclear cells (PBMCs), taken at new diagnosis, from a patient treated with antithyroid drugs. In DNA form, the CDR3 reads TGTGCCAGCCCTAGGGCGGCCGGGGAGCTGTTTTTT. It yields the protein CASPRAAGELFF.